The rows below give T cell receptor beta chains drawn from one sample of a study of PD-L1 blockade in urothelial cancer. Sequenced by immunoSEQ multiplex PCR; TCRdb stores in-frame clones only, minus some. The data show roughly 100,000 clones, over 65% seen once. Material: PBMCs, obtained around atezolizumab (anti-PD-L1) treatment. These receptors were obtained from a man in his 70s with urothelial cancer. The CDR3 runs from the conserved cysteine through the conserved F or W. A D gene is named only where the DNA matches it firmly. Not every row has a clone size; where given, it reads once, few, many or a size class.

clone_size	v_call	d_call	j_call	cdr3_aa	cdr3_nt
.	TRBV7-2	TRBD2	TRBJ2-7	CASSLGGQGLEQYF	TGTGCCAGCAGCTTAGGGGGTCAGGGACTAGAGCAGTACTTC
.	TRBV11-2	.	TRBJ2-5	CASSLTGEAQETQYF	TGTGCCAGCAGCCTAACAGGGGAGGCCCAAGAGACCCAGTACTTC
.	TRBV2	TRBD2	TRBJ2-1	CASSGLALQFF	TGTGCCAGCAGCGGACTAGCGCTGCAGTTCTTC
.	TRBV5-1	.	TRBJ2-5	CASAVGAETQYF	TGCGCCAGCGCAGTAGGGGCTGAGACCCAGTACTTC
few	TRBV5-8	.	TRBJ1-3	CASSRDTLENTIYF	TGTGCCAGCAGCCGGGACACCCTGGAAAACACCATATATTTT
.	TRBV21-1	.	TRBJ2-4	CASSTLKNRDRAKNIQYF	TGTGCCAGCAGCACTCTTAAAAACCGGGACAGGGCCAAAAACATTCAGTACTTC
.	TRBV11-2	TRBD2	TRBJ2-3	CASSFRNSGVGTDTQYF	TGTGCCAGCAGCTTTCGGAATAGCGGGGTGGGCACAGATACGCAGTATTTT
.	TRBV7-8	.	TRBJ2-7	CASSLSLQTTYEQYF	TGTGCCAGCAGCTTAAGTTTGCAGACTACCTACGAGCAGTACTTC
.	TRBV19	.	TRBJ1-2	CASSPDRRLGYGYTF	TGTGCCAGTAGCCCGGACAGACGGCTTGGCTATGGCTACACCTTC
.	TRBV18	.	TRBJ2-7	CASSPGSYEQYF	TGTGCCAGCTCACCCGGTTCCTACGAGCAGTACTTC
.	TRBV2	.	TRBJ2-3	CASSVSRSGSDTQYF	TGTGCCAGCAGTGTAAGCCGGTCAGGTTCCGATACGCAGTATTTT
.	TRBV12-5	.	TRBJ1-3	CASGPWEGSSGNTIYF	TGTGCTAGTGGTCCCTGGGAAGGGAGCTCTGGAAACACCATATATTTT
.	TRBV19	TRBD2	TRBJ2-1	CASSIGSGRSNEQFF	TGTGCCAGTAGTATAGGGAGCGGGAGGTCCAATGAGCAGTTCTTC
.	TRBV7-2	.	TRBJ1-3	CASSDSLSGNTIYF	TGTGCCAGCAGCGACAGCCTCTCTGGAAACACCATATATTTT
.	TRBV7-2	.	TRBJ2-7	CASSLDRPYEQYF	TGTGCCAGCAGCTTGGACAGACCCTACGAGCAGTACTTC
.	TRBV7-8	.	TRBJ2-4	CASSFDRNLAKNIQYF	TGTGCCAGCAGCTTCGACAGGAACCTAGCCAAAAACATTCAGTACTTC
.	TRBV6-5	TRBD1	TRBJ1-2	CASRRTGGQDYGYTF	TGTGCCAGCAGAAGGACAGGGGGTCAGGACTATGGCTACACCTTC
.	TRBV19	.	TRBJ2-5	CASSPRSPETQYF	TGTGCCAGTAGTCCACGGAGCCCCGAGACCCAGTACTTC
few	TRBV7-2	TRBD2	TRBJ2-1	CASSGTTEQFF	TGTGCCAGCAGCGGGACTACAGAGCAGTTCTTC
.	TRBV25-1	.	TRBJ1-4	CASSEYQGSNEKLFF	TGTGCCAGCAGTGAATACCAGGGGAGTAATGAAAAACTGTTTTTT
.	TRBV21-1	.	TRBJ2-2	CASSKGRGKAGELFF	TGTGCCAGCAGCAAGGGCAGGGGTAAGGCCGGGGAGCTGTTTTTT
.	TRBV25-1	.	TRBJ2-1	CASSLGGGEQFF	TGTGCCAGCAGTCTGGGTGGAGGTGAGCAGTTCTTC
once	TRBV5-1	.	TRBJ2-5	CASSQVPQRGETQYF	TGCGCCAGCAGCCAGGTCCCCCAACGGGGAGAGACCCAGTACTTC
once	TRBV19	.	TRBJ1-3	CATLGRSSSSGNTIYF	TGTGCCACCCTCGGGAGGTCCTCGAGCTCTGGAAACACCATATATTTT
.	TRBV4-2	TRBD2	TRBJ2-1	CASSQSTSGGYNEQFF	TGTGCCAGCAGCCAATCCACTAGCGGGGGTTACAATGAGCAGTTCTTC
.	TRBV19	.	TRBJ2-3	CASSQEWAKASDTQYF	TGTGCCAGTAGCCAGGAATGGGCCAAAGCCTCAGATACGCAGTATTTT
.	TRBV30	.	TRBJ1-1	CAWSVRGARNTEAFF	TGTGCCTGGAGTGTACGGGGGGCCAGGAACACTGAAGCTTTCTTT
.	TRBV10-3	TRBD2	TRBJ2-3	CAISDSPGGRGAGDTQYF	TGTGCCATCAGTGACTCCCCAGGAGGGCGGGGGGCCGGGGATACGCAGTATTTT
.	TRBV27	.	TRBJ1-6	CASNSAGSPLHF	TGTGCCAGCAATTCGGCGGGTTCACCCCTCCACTTT
.	TRBV2	.	TRBJ2-7	CASSRDTAYEQYF	TGTGCCAGCAGTCGGGACACCGCCTACGAGCAGTACTTC
.	TRBV11-2	TRBD1	TRBJ2-7	CASSRRRRQGSYEQYF	TGTGCCAGCAGCCGACGGCGAAGACAGGGCTCCTACGAGCAGTACTTC
.	TRBV27	.	TRBJ2-7	CASSLSPGVSDEQYF	TGTGCCAGCAGTTTATCGCCCGGTGTCAGCGACGAGCAGTACTTC
.	TRBV19	TRBD1	TRBJ1-4	CASSMDRYNEKLFF	TGTGCCAGTAGTATGGACAGGTATAATGAAAAACTGTTTTTT
.	TRBV19	.	TRBJ1-4	CASSMTGGWDEKLFF	TGTGCCAGTAGTATGACAGGTGGTTGGGATGAAAAACTGTTTTTT
once	TRBV5-1	TRBD2	TRBJ2-3	CASSSLAGEGTDTQYF	TGCGCCAGCAGCTCCCTAGCGGGGGAGGGCACAGATACGCAGTATTTT
once	TRBV4-1	.	TRBJ2-7	CASSQEPGLLLHEQYF	TGCGCCAGCAGCCAAGAACCGGGGTTACTACTACACGAGCAGTACTTC
.	TRBV29-1	.	TRBJ1-1	CSVRIPGMNTEAFF	TGCAGCGTTCGTATACCGGGGATGAACACTGAAGCTTTCTTT
.	TRBV5-1	.	TRBJ2-5	CASSTYVGLRQETQYF	TGCGCCAGCAGCACCTATGTGGGGCTAAGGCAAGAGACCCAGTACTTC
few	TRBV19	TRBD1	TRBJ2-7	CASSILGQVYEQYF	TGTGCCAGTAGTATTCTGGGACAGGTCTACGAGCAGTACTTC
.	TRBV19	TRBD1	TRBJ2-3	CASSGDRGGGGGPMGTDTQYF	TGTGCCAGTAGTGGGGACAGGGGGGGTGGCGGAGGGCCTATGGGCACAGATACGCAGTATTTT
.	TRBV4-2	.	TRBJ1-3	CASSQDRNEYRNTIYF	TGTGCCAGCAGCCAAGACAGGAACGAATACCGAAACACCATATATTTT
.	TRBV19	.	TRBJ2-3	CASSIGHTDTQYF	TGTGCCAGTAGTATAGGACACACAGATACGCAGTATTTT
.	TRBV27	.	TRBJ2-2	CASSRNTGELFF	TGTGCCAGCAGTCGGAACACCGGGGAGCTGTTTTTT
.	TRBV7-6	TRBD2	TRBJ2-3	CASSLGWRGYTDTQYF	TGTGCCAGCAGCTTAGGCTGGCGGGGGTACACAGATACGCAGTATTTT
.	TRBV7-2	TRBD2	TRBJ2-5	CASSTQAAAGGSETQYF	TGTGCCAGCAGCACCCAGGCTGCAGCGGGAGGGTCAGAGACCCAGTACTTC
.	TRBV6-1	TRBD2	TRBJ2-7	CASSQTSGSSYEQYF	TGTGCCAGCAGTCAAACGAGCGGGAGCTCCTACGAGCAGTACTTC
few	TRBV30	TRBD1	TRBJ1-2	CAWAGGAGYGYTF	TGTGCCTGGGCAGGGGGCGCGGGATATGGCTACACCTTC
few	TRBV20-1	TRBD1	TRBJ2-7	CSARSDREQYF	TGCAGTGCTAGATCCGACAGGGAACAGTACTTC
.	TRBV10-3	TRBD1	TRBJ2-1	CAISPRRQGAINEQFF	TGTGCCATCAGTCCCCGTAGACAGGGGGCGATTAATGAGCAGTTCTTC